Below are 28 T cell receptor beta chains sequenced from a single sample in a study of blood T cell repertoires in COVID-19. Clones were sequenced by immunoSEQ multiplex PCR, and TCRdb holds only the in-frame ones, with some missing. The sample yields almost 85,000 clones, around 88% seen once. Source material: PBMCs or T cells enriched from blood (not recorded which). These receptors originate from a woman between 45 and 65 years old with acute COVID-19.

V and J are TRBV2 and TRBJ1-5; 9 nucleotides match TRBD1. The CDR3 runs to 17 residues. Germline V gene sequence: CDR1 SNHLY, CDR2 FYNNEI. V trimming: 6 bases; J trimming: 2 bases; junction bases outside the gene matches: 11. The CDR3 loop reads CASRDRGWFSGNQPQHF. The CDR3 nucleotides are TGTGCCAGCAGGGACAGGGGTTGGTTTAGTGGCAATCAGCCCCAGCATTTT.

The rearrangement uses TRBV19 and TRBJ2-2; D might be TRBD2 (5 bases). Germline-derived CDR1 and CDR2 are LNHDA and SQIVND (reference sequence). This CDR3 spans 15 amino acids. Trimming removed 5 bases at V and 1 base at J, with 11 bases between. The CDR3 bases are TGTGCCAGTAGTCTTCGGGGAGTGAACACCGGGGAGCTGTTTTTT. Its translation: CASSLRGVNTGELFF. Drawing the rest from reference TRBV19 and TRBJ2-2, the complete variable domain is DGGITQSPKYLFRKEGQNVTLSCEQNLNHDAMYWYRQDPGQGLRLIYYSQIVNDFQKGDIAEGYSVSREKKESFPLTVTSAQKNPTAFYLCASSLRGVNTGELFFGEGSRLTVL.

This chain connects TRBV30 to TRBJ1-6; possibly TRBD1 for D (6 bases). Trimming took 3 bases from V and 0 from J, leaving 15 bases between them. Germline values: CDR1 GTSNPN, CDR2 SVGIG (reference sequence). The CDR3 covers 17 residues. The DNA for the CDR3 is TGTGCCTGGAGCCCCTCGGACAGCCACTCCTATAATTCACCCCTCCACTTT. Translated, it gives CAWSPSDSHSYNSPLHF.

The V call is TRBV11-2, the J call TRBJ2-2, with D possibly being TRBD1 (6 bases). V lost 3 bases and J lost 4, with 12 bases in between. The CDR3 extends over 15 amino acids. CDR1 is SGHAT and CDR2 is FQNNGV in the germline V gene. CDR3 amino acids: CASSFRQAGTGELFF. CDR3 coding DNA: TGTGCCAGCAGCTTCCGACAGGCGGGCACCGGGGAGCTGTTTTTT.

V usage is TRBV7-2 and J usage is TRBJ2-2, with 13 bases identical to TRBD2. Germline CDR1 and CDR2: SGHTA and FQGNSA. V lost 3 bases and J lost 4; bases outside the gene matches: 11. The CDR3 consists of 19 residues. This CDR3 is CASSFSHPGLAGLTGELFF. The CDR3 DNA sequence: TGTGCCAGCAGCTTTAGTCACCCGGGACTAGCGGGACTCACCGGGGAGCTGTTTTTT.

This clone has only one observation. V and J are TRBV5-4 and TRBJ2-1, with D possibly matching TRBD2 (5 bases). This CDR3 spans 15 amino acids. The germline V and J ends were trimmed by 0 bases and 0 bases, with 7 bases remaining between them. Germline loops: CDR1 SGHNT, CDR2 YYREEE (reference sequence). CDR3 amino acids: CASSLDTSSYNEQFF. The CDR3 region has the DNA TGTGCCAGCAGCTTGGACACTAGCTCCTACAATGAGCAGTTCTTC.

The chain recombines TRBV7-2 with TRBJ1-1; D is unclear. The germline V and J ends were trimmed by 1 base and 1 base, with 4 bases remaining between them. This CDR3 is built from 13 residues. Germline V gene data show CDR1 as SGHTA and CDR2 as FQGNSA. CDR3 amino acids: CASSLVENTEAFF. The DNA of the CDR3 is TGTGCCAGCAGCTTAGTAGAGAACACTGAAGCTTTCTTT.

The CDR3 sequence: CASSFPGRRATGYTF. The CDR3 nucleotides are TGTGCCAGCAGCTTTCCTGGACGGAGGGCAACTGGCTACACCTTC. This sequence joins TRBV5-6 and TRBJ1-2; D is ambiguous. V lost 2 bases, J lost 7 bases, and 18 bases lay in between. CDR3 length equals 15 residues. Germline CDR1 SGHDT, CDR2 YYEEEE.

The V gene is TRBV6-5, the J gene TRBJ2-2, with D hard to call. The CDR3 sequence is 14 residues long. Germline V gene data show CDR1 as MNHEY and CDR2 as SVGAGI. Trimming removed 6 bases at V and 4 bases at J, with 12 bases between. CDR3 sequence (DNA): TGTGCCAGCAGCCGTAGTCTCGCCACCGGGGAGCTGTTTTTT. Encoded protein: CASSRSLATGELFF.

This chain connects TRBV27 to TRBJ2-1, with D possibly being TRBD2 (7 bases). This CDR3 has 15 amino acids. In germline, CDR1 is MNHEY, CDR2 SMNVEV (reference sequence). Trimming cost V 5 bases and J 8 bases, with 19 bases left between them. The CDR3 sequence: CASSRGAGVLDEQFF. The CDR3 DNA is TGTGCCAGCAGTCGGGGGGCGGGAGTACTGGATGAGCAGTTCTTC.

The chain employs TRBV7-8 and TRBJ2-7; TRBD2 aligns across 12 bases. V lost 5 bases to trimming and J lost 4 bases; unmatched junction nucleotides: 9. The CDR3 extends over 16 amino acids. The germline V gene has CDR1 SGHVS and CDR2 FQNEAQ. CDR3 in DNA: TGTGCCAGCAGCCAGGGGGCTAGCGGGAGGGAGTACGAGCAGTACTTC. The encoded protein is CASSQGASGREYEQYF. Full variable domain (rest looked up from reference TRBV7-8 and TRBJ2-7): GAGVSQSPRYKVAKRGQDVALRCDPISGHVSLFWYQQALGQGPEFLTYFQNEAQLDKSGLPSDRFFAERPEGSVSTLKIQRTQQEDSAVYLCASSQGASGREYEQYFGPGTRLTVT.

In nucleotides, the CDR3 is TGTGCCAGCTCACCCCCATTGGACAGGCAAGAAGCTTTCTTT. This gives the protein CASSPPLDRQEAFF. The chain links TRBV18 to TRBJ1-1; 7 bases fit TRBD1. V lost 3 bases and J lost 8; bases outside the gene matches: 9. Germline V gene data show CDR1 as KGHSH and CDR2 as LQKENI. CDR3 length equals 14 residues.

The chain joins TRBV9 to TRBJ2-1, with 14 bases lining up with TRBD2. V dropped 4 bases and J dropped 7; count of bases not matched to a gene: 4. The CDR3 has 15 residues. Germline assignment: CDR1 SGDLS and CDR2 YYNGEE. The CDR3 reads CASSPTSGRANEQFF. CDR3 DNA sequence: TGTGCCAGCAGCCCGACTAGCGGGAGGGCGAATGAGCAGTTCTTC.

The chain joins TRBV3-1 (or the pseudogene TRBV3-2) to TRBJ2-1, with no clear D. The CDR3 runs to 13 residues. V was clipped by 4 bases and J by 3 bases, with 7 bases between them. The V gene's germline CDR1 is LGHDT and CDR2 YNNKEL (reference sequence). The CDR3 protein is CASSRGFYNEQFF. CDR3 in DNA: TGTGCCAGCAGCCGAGGTTTCTACAATGAGCAGTTCTTC.

Within the sample, this clone is medium-sized. This chain joins TRBV30 and TRBJ2-1; 7 bases fit TRBD2. After removal of 0 bases from V and 5 bases from J, the junction contained 1 base not matched to a gene. Germline CDR1 reads GTSNPN; CDR2 reads SVGIG (reference sequence). The CDR3 extends over 13 amino acids. CDR3 bases: TGTGCCTGGAGTGTCGGGACTAACAATGAGCAGTTCTTC. Residues: CAWSVGTNNEQFF.

The genes are TRBV29-1 and TRBJ1-1, with D possibly being TRBD1 (5 bases). The CDR3 loop spans 14 amino acids. CDR1 and CDR2 (germline): SQVTM, ANQGSEA. V lost 0 bases and J lost 0, with 8 bases in between. The CDR3 sequence is CSVEDQGMNTEAFF. CDR3 nucleotide sequence: TGCAGCGTTGAAGATCAGGGAATGAACACTGAAGCTTTCTTT.

There are a few counts of this clone. The chain has TRBV12-5 and TRBJ2-3; TRBD2 matches 8 bases. The V segment lost 5 bases and the J segment 4 bases; nucleotides outside the gene matches: 5. Looked up from germline, CDR1 is LGHNT and CDR2 is FRNRAP. The CDR3 is made up of 14 amino acids. The CDR3 nucleotides are TGTGCTAGTGGTGAGGGAGCGGGAGCAGATACGCAGTATTTT. This sequence encodes CASGEGAGADTQYF.

The V gene is TRBV19, the J gene TRBJ2-3; D not resolved. The CDR3 extends over 14 amino acids. Trimming took 5 bases from V and 0 from J, leaving 9 bases between them. Germline-derived CDR1 and CDR2 are LNHDA and SQIVND (reference sequence). CDR3 in DNA: TGTGCCAGTAGTCCGACTTCTAGCACAGATACGCAGTATTTT. Its protein product is CASSPTSSTDTQYF.

The chain links TRBV7-2 to TRBJ2-2; D remains ambiguous. V was clipped by 1 base and J by 3 bases, with 6 bases between them. CDR3 size: 14 residues. The germline CDR1 and CDR2 sequences are SGHTA and FQGNSA. DNA for the CDR3: TGTGCCAGCAGCTTAGACGGTTACACCGGGGAGCTGTTTTTT. As protein: CASSLDGYTGELFF.

This clone came up once. The chain recombines TRBV27 with TRBJ1-1, with TRBD1 matching over 8 bases. J was trimmed by 5 bases and V by 5 bases; bases with no gene match: 7. CDR1 is MNHEY and CDR2 is SMNVEV in the germline V gene (reference sequence). CDR3 length: 14 amino acids. The CDR3 here is CASSPTGVRTEAFF. CDR3 DNA: TGTGCCAGCAGTCCGACAGGGGTTAGGACTGAAGCTTTCTTT.

The chain is built from TRBV7-8 and TRBJ1-6, with D possibly being TRBD1 (5 bases). This CDR3 spans 14 amino acids. Germline CDR1 reads SGHVS; CDR2 reads FQNEAQ. The V end was cut by 1 base, the J end by 8 bases, with 9 bases between. CDR3: CASSLVTGDSPLHF. The CDR3 DNA reads TGTGCCAGCAGCTTAGTTACGGGGGATTCACCCCTCCACTTT.

The chain recombines TRBV2 with TRBJ2-5; 11 bases are shared with TRBD1. With 5 bases clipped from V and 4 bases from J, the junction kept 3 bases outside the gene matches. Germline V gene sequence: CDR1 SNHLY, CDR2 FYNNEI. The CDR3 has 14 residues. The CDR3 here is CASSQDRGRETQYF. Written as DNA, the CDR3 is TGTGCCAGCAGTCAGGACAGGGGGCGAGAGACCCAGTACTTC.

The rearrangement links TRBV4-1 to TRBJ2-2; D possibly corresponds to TRBD2 (6 bases). V lost 1 base, J lost 7 bases, and 7 bases lay in between. This CDR3 spans 13 amino acids. The germline CDR1 and CDR2 sequences are MGHRA and YSYEKL. In nucleotides, the CDR3 is TGCGCCAGCAGCCAAGTCGGGGGCGGGGAGCTGTTTTTT. Its protein is CASSQVGGGELFF.

This clone was found a few times. The DNA for the CDR3 is TGCGCCAGCAGCCGACGACTAGCGGGAGACACAGATACGCAGTATTTT. Amino acid sequence: CASSRRLAGDTDTQYF. The rearrangement joins TRBV4-3 to TRBJ2-3; 12 bases line up with TRBD2. Germline CDR1 is LGHNA and CDR2 is YSLEER. The junction had 4 bases not matched to a gene; V was cut back by 4 bases and J by 2 bases. CDR3 size: 16 residues.

This clone appeared once. The J gene is TRBJ2-2, the V gene TRBV7-8; TRBD1 aligns across 9 bases. Germline V gene data show CDR1 as SGHVS and CDR2 as FQNEAQ. This CDR3 region has 17 residues. V dropped 7 bases and J dropped 2; count of bases not matched to a gene: 11. CDR3 loop: CASTRNPGQGNTGELFF. DNA for the CDR3: TGTGCCAGCACCAGAAACCCGGGACAGGGAAACACCGGGGAGCTGTTTTTT.

The V gene is TRBV24-1, the J gene TRBJ2-1, with TRBD2 matching 10 bases. Germline assignment: CDR1 KGHDR and CDR2 SFDVKD. V was pared by 10 bases and J by 6 bases, with 5 bases of the junction left unmatched. The CDR3 covers 13 residues. CDR3 DNA: TGTGCCACTTCTAGACTAGCGGGCAATGAGCAGTTCTTC. Its translation: CATSRLAGNEQFF.

The chain is built from TRBV30 and TRBJ1-2; maybe TRBD1 (6 bases). Germline CDR1 is GTSNPN and CDR2 is SVGIG (reference sequence). The CDR3 spans 13 residues. V lost 4 bases and J 6 bases, leaving 15 bases between the germline ends. In DNA, the CDR3 is TGTGCCTGGATGGGAAACAGGGTGAATGGCTACACCTTC. It specifies CAWMGNRVNGYTF. Full variable domain (missing parts from reference TRBV30 and TRBJ1-2): SQTIHQWPATLVQPVGSPLSLECTVEGTSNPNLYWYRQAAGRGLQLLFYSVGIGQISSEVPQNLSASRPQDRQFILSSKKLLLSDSGFYLCAWMGNRVNGYTFGSGTRLTVV.

This clone came up a few times. The chain uses TRBV5-1 and TRBJ2-2, with D perhaps TRBD1 (7 bases). The CDR3 loop spans 15 amino acids. CDR1 is SGHRS and CDR2 is YFSETQ in the germline V gene. With 5 bases removed from V and 0 bases from J, the gap between germline ends came to 11 bases. The CDR3 nucleotides read TGCGCCAGCAGGGAGGGACAGCCGAACACCGGGGAGCTGTTTTTT. Translating it yields CASREGQPNTGELFF.